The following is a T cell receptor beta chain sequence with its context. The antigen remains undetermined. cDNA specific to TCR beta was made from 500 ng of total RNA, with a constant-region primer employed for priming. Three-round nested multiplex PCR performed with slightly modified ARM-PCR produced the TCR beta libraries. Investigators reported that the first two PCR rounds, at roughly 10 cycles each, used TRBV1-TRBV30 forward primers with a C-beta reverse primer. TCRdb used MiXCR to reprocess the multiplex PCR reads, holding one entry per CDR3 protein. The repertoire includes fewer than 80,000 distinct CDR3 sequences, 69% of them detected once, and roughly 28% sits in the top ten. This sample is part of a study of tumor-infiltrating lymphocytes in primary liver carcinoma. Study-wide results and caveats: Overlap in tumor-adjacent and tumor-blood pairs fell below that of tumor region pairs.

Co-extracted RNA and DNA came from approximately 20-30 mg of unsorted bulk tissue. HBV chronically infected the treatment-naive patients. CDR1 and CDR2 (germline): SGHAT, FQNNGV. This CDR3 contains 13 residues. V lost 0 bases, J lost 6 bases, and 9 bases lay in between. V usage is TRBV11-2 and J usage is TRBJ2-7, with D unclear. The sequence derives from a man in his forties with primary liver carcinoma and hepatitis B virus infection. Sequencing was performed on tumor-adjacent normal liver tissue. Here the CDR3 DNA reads TGTGCCAGCAGCTTAGATCCGGGTGGCGAGCAGTACTTC. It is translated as CASSLDPGGEQYF.